This T cell receptor beta chain appears in the sequencing data of a study of T cells in Graves' hyperthyroidism and ophthalmopathy. This clonotype was found many times. The germline gives CDR1 ENHRY, CDR2 SYGVKD. The CDR3 runs 14 residues. Trimming stripped 4 bases from V and 1 base from J, with 9 bases between. Subjects aged 18 to 65 presented with newly diagnosed hyperthyroidism of less than 2 months' duration. A roughly 9.1 ml volume of fresh peripheral blood provided the PBMCs. Regions amplified from RNA transcripts were the TCR beta CDR3 regions. During a first-round RT-PCR of the TCR CDR3, the HTBI primer set was used. Using its own MiXCR run on the multiplex PCR reads, TCRdb lists one record per CDR3 protein. The repertoire holds 250,000 to 300,000 distinct CDR3 sequences, with roughly 15% as singletons.

V gene TRBV10-3 combines with J gene TRBJ2-3, with unresolved D. The material sequenced was blood. The sequence derives from a woman between 40 and 50 years old with Graves' hyperthyroidism that later progressed to Graves' ophthalmopathy. As DNA, the CDR3 is TGTGCCATCAGTGTGCTTTCCCGCACAGATACGCAGTATTTT. Amino acids: CAISVLSRTDTQYF.